One sample yielded the 30 T cell receptor beta chains listed below, sequenced in a study of T cell repertoires in cytomegalovirus infection. TCRdb redid the calling of the reads with MiXCR, one entry per CDR3 protein. The sample shows some 240,000 distinct CDR3 sequences, over 15% of them seen only once. Sequencing was carried out using CD8+ T cells from PBMCs. The source is a human donor in good health (CMV status not recorded). Some clones in this sample may be carry-over from other donors' samples.

This clonotype was observed a handful of times. The chain employs TRBV6-2 or TRBV6-3 and TRBJ2-3, with D maybe TRBD2 (5 bases). The V end lost 3 bases, the J end lost 3 bases, and 19 bases lay between the germline ends. This CDR3 comprises 17 residues. Germline V gives CDR1 MNHEY, CDR2 SVGEGT. CDR3 region: CASSYAVSDPTTDTQYF. CDR3 DNA: TGTGCCAGCAGTTATGCCGTTAGCGACCCTACGACAGATACGCAGTATTTT.

This clonotype was observed a handful of times. The CDR3 DNA follows: TGTGCCAGCAGCTTAGGCGGGGGGCACTACAATGAGCAGTTCTTC. Its protein product is CASSLGGGHYNEQFF. The chain is built from TRBV7-6 and TRBJ2-1; 8 bases match TRBD2. The V gene end was trimmed by 1 base and the J gene end by 3 bases; junction bases not matched to a gene: 2. The CDR3 sequence is 15 residues long. Germline values: CDR1 SGHVS, CDR2 FNYEAQ.

A word on this clonotype: At one of its ends the junction is not consistent with the germline gene, which may arise from a read error. This sequence joins TRBV6-2 or TRBV6-3 and TRBJ2-7; D uncertain. CDR3 length: 13 amino acids. The germline V gene encodes CDR1 MNHEY and CDR2 SVGEGT. The CDR3 sequence: CASNLPSSYVQYF. The CDR3 nucleotides are TGTGCCAGCAACCTTCCCAGCTCCTACGTGCAGTACTTC.

The chain links TRBV28 to TRBJ1-2; 8 nucleotides line up with TRBD1. The germline V gene encodes CDR1 MDHEN and CDR2 SYDVKM. This CDR3 is 14 amino acids long. Losses at the gene ends were 6 bases for V and 5 bases for J; bases not matched to a gene: 8. DNA for the CDR3: TGTGCCAGCAGGCCCGACAGGGGTTGGTATGGCTACACCTTC. Translated, it gives CASRPDRGWYGYTF.

This clonotype was counted at least ten times. This rearrangement joins TRBV7-8 to TRBJ1-5; TRBD1 agrees at 8 bases. This CDR3 is 16 amino acids long. Germline loops: CDR1 SGHVS, CDR2 FQNEAQ. The V gene end was trimmed by 3 bases and the J gene end by 3 bases; junction bases not matched to a gene: 7. DNA for the CDR3: TGTGCCAGCAGCTTGACGGACAGGGTCTTCAATCAGCCCCAGCATTTT. This translates into CASSLTDRVFNQPQHF.

The chain is built from TRBV20-1 and TRBJ2-3; no clear D. V lost 3 bases and J lost 5, with 9 bases in between. The CDR3 is made up of 12 amino acids. Per the germline V gene, CDR1 is DFQATT and CDR2 is SNEGSKA (reference sequence). The CDR3 nucleotides read TGCAGTGCTAGTTTTCGTGGAGATACGCAGTATTTT. Translated, it gives CSASFRGDTQYF.

This clonotype was observed a handful of times. The chain uses TRBV19 and TRBJ1-1, with 8 bases aligning to TRBD1. The CDR3 sequence is 20 residues long. Germline CDR1 and CDR2: LNHDA and SQIVND (reference sequence). J was trimmed by 10 bases and V by 7 bases; bases with no gene match: 32. CDR3 DNA sequence: TGTGCCAGTACCCCAGGATGGGGGGTACAGGGGGATCCGGTAAGGGATCGAGCTTTCTTT. It encodes CASTPGWGVQGDPVRDRAFF.

The table lists this clonotype with a few counts. V gene TRBV20-1 combines with J gene TRBJ2-5, with D uncertain. The V gene lost 6 bases and the J gene lost 1 base, with 9 bases spanning the gap. CDR3 length: 12 amino acids. Germline CDR1 reads DFQATT; CDR2 reads SNEGSKA (reference sequence). The CDR3 bases are TGCAGTGCCGGACCACGCCAAGAGACCCAGTACTTC. Amino acid sequence: CSAGPRQETQYF.

This clonotype was seen a few times. The V gene is TRBV6-4, the J gene TRBJ1-5, with a possible D match to TRBD1 (5 bases). V shed 2 bases and J shed 2 bases, with 13 bases lying between them. The CDR3 contains 16 residues. Germline lookup yields CDR1 MRHNA and CDR2 SNTAGT. Written as DNA, the CDR3 is TGTGCCAGCAGTGACGGCAGGGTTGAGGGCAATCAGCCCCAGCATTTT. As protein: CASSDGRVEGNQPQHF.

The rearrangement joins TRBV5-1 to TRBJ2-1; TRBD2 matches at 10 bases. Trimming took 3 bases from V and 6 from J; bases not matched to a gene: 12. The CDR3 loop spans 17 amino acids. The germline V gene encodes CDR1 SGHRS and CDR2 YFSETQ. CDR3: CASSYQLSGGASNEQFF. The CDR3 DNA reads as TGCGCCAGCAGCTACCAACTAAGCGGGGGGGCCTCCAATGAGCAGTTCTTC.

The V and J genes are TRBV7-9 and TRBJ1-3; D remains unclear. Germline CDR1 reads SEHNR; CDR2 reads FQNEAQ (reference sequence). V was clipped by 1 base and J by 5 bases, with 9 bases between them. This CDR3 spans 14 amino acids. This chain's CDR3 is CASSLEDGRNTIYF. The CDR3 DNA reads as TGTGCCAGCAGCTTAGAGGACGGACGAAACACCATATATTTT.

This clonotype occurred many times. The V call is TRBV4-1, the J call TRBJ1-2; D is uncertain. The V end was cut by 4 bases, the J end by 6 bases, with 15 bases between. Germline CDR1 is MGHRA and CDR2 is YSYEKL. The CDR3 totals 14 residues. This CDR3 reads CASSPSGQTDGYTF. CDR3 coding DNA: TGCGCCAGCAGCCCATCTGGGCAGACGGATGGCTACACCTTC.

This clonotype has a count of ten or more. This chain connects TRBV7-8 to TRBJ1-6; D remains unclear. Germline V CDR1 and CDR2: SGHVS, FQNEAQ. There are 16 residues in the CDR3. V was trimmed by 5 bases and J by 4 bases, leaving 15 bases between them. CDR3 region: CASSPVRIAYNSPLHF. As DNA, the CDR3 is TGTGCCAGCAGCCCCGTCAGGATTGCGTATAATTCACCCCTCCACTTT.

This clonotype came up many times. This chain connects TRBV7-2 to TRBJ2-7, with 9 bases lining up with TRBD2. The CDR3 covers 15 residues. Germline V lookup: CDR1 SGHTA, CDR2 FQGNSA. Unmatched junction bases numbered 12, after V lost 5 bases and J lost 7 bases. The DNA of the CDR3 is TGTGCCAGCAGCCTGTCTAGCGGGGTATCAGTAGAGCAGTACTTC. Translation gives CASSLSSGVSVEQYF.

The chain couples TRBV5-5 to TRBJ1-2; 7 positions match TRBD1. CDR1 is SGHKS and CDR2 is YYEKEE in the germline V gene (reference sequence). V shed 4 bases and J 4 bases; nucleotides not matched to a gene: 10. The CDR3 runs 15 residues. CDR3 bases: TGTGCCAGCAGCCCCGTGGAGGACAGGACCTATGGCTACACCTTC. This translates into CASSPVEDRTYGYTF. Full variable domain (rest looked up from reference TRBV5-5 and TRBJ1-2): DAGVTQSPTHLIKTRGQQVTLRCSPISGHKSVSWYQQVLGQGPQFIFQYYEKEERGRGNFPDRFSARQFPNYSSELNVNALLLGDSALYLCASSPVEDRTYGYTFGSGTRLTVV.

The chain combines TRBV29-1 with TRBJ1-1; perhaps TRBD1 as D (6 bases). Per germline, CDR1 SQVTM and CDR2 ANQGSEA. The CDR3 spans 16 residues. Trimming pared 0 bases from V and 1 base from J, leaving 15 bases between. The CDR3 spells CSVEDFGGAGNTEAFF. For the CDR3, the DNA is TGCAGCGTTGAAGATTTTGGGGGCGCCGGGAACACTGAAGCTTTCTTT. The full variable domain, completed using reference TRBV29-1 and TRBJ1-1, is SAVISQKPSRDICQRGTSLTIQCQVDSQVTMMFWYRQQPGQSLTLIATANQGSEATYESGFVIDKFPISRPNLTFSTLTVSNMSPEDSSIYLCSVEDFGGAGNTEAFFGQGTRLTVV.

The chain has TRBV7-9 and TRBJ2-5; D unclear. V was shortened by 5 bases and J by 5 bases, with 15 bases between the two germline ends. Germline V gene sequence: CDR1 SEHNR, CDR2 FQNEAQ (reference sequence). This CDR3 has 14 amino acids. The CDR3 spells CASSLWTGQETQYF. The CDR3 bases are TGTGCCAGCAGCCTTTGGACGGGCCAGGAGACCCAGTACTTC. Full variable domain (remainder filled in from reference TRBV7-9 and TRBJ2-5): DTGVSQNPRHKITKRGQNVTFRCDPISEHNRLYWYRQTLGQGPEFLTYFQNEAQLEKSRLLSDRFSAERPKGSFSTLEIQRTEQGDSAMYLCASSLWTGQETQYFGPGTRLLVL.

In its sample, this clonotype was seen a few times. CDR3 nucleotide sequence: TGTGCCAGCAGCCAATTCACAGGGGGCTACGAGCAGTACTTC. Encoded protein: CASSQFTGGYEQYF. The chain uses TRBV7-9 and TRBJ2-7; 8 bases are shared with TRBD1. The germline CDR1 and CDR2 sequences are SEHNR and FQNEAQ (reference sequence). CDR3 length: 14 residues. V lost 5 bases to trimming and J lost 3 bases; unmatched junction nucleotides: 6.

This clonotype was recorded a few times. This chain joins TRBV11-2 and TRBJ2-1, with no clear D. The CDR3 is 13 amino acids. V was trimmed by 6 bases and J by 6 bases, leaving 12 bases between them. Germline V lookup: CDR1 SGHAT, CDR2 FQNNGV. The DNA for the CDR3 is TGTGCCAGCAGGGGGTATAATGGCAATGAGCAGTTCTTC. The encoded protein is CASRGYNGNEQFF.

This chain links TRBV25-1 with TRBJ2-3, with TRBD2 matching over 9 bases. V lost 4 bases to trimming and J lost 6 bases; unmatched junction nucleotides: 5. This CDR3 has 14 amino acids. Germline V gene data show CDR1 as MGHDK and CDR2 as SYGVNS. The CDR3 reads CASSVRGGRDTQYF. CDR3 DNA sequence: TGTGCCAGCAGTGTGCGGGGGGGCCGGGATACGCAGTATTTT.

This clonotype has at least ten counts. The J gene is TRBJ2-5, the V gene TRBV4-1; 7 nucleotides line up with TRBD2. The germline V gene has CDR1 MGHRA and CDR2 YSYEKL. The V and J ends lost 4 bases and 5 bases, in that order; junction bases with no gene match: 16. The CDR3 is 17 amino acids. This CDR3 is CASSPPTHSGARETQYF. CDR3 DNA: TGCGCCAGCAGCCCTCCCACCCACAGCGGGGCGCGCGAGACCCAGTACTTC.

This clonotype has ten or more counts. The V gene is TRBV7-6, the J gene TRBJ1-2; 9 bases match TRBD1. Germline V gene data show CDR1 as SGHVS and CDR2 as FNYEAQ. The V and J ends lost 5 bases and 7 bases, in that order; junction bases with no gene match: 8. This CDR3 is built from 14 residues. The CDR3 region has the DNA TGTGCCAGCAGCATCGGGACAGGGACTATTGGCTACACCTTC. Its translation is CASSIGTGTIGYTF.

There are a few counts of this clonotype. This chain uses TRBV27 with TRBJ1-2; tentatively, D is TRBD1 (6 bases). CDR1 and CDR2 from the germline V gene are MNHEY and SMNVEV (reference sequence). The germline V and J ends were trimmed by 2 bases and 0 bases, with 10 bases remaining between them. There are 15 residues in the CDR3. Written as DNA, the CDR3 is TGTGCCAGCAGTTTACTTGGGGGCGCTAACTATGGCTACACCTTC. This translates into CASSLLGGANYGYTF.

This clonotype came up many times. In nucleotides, the CDR3 is TGTGCCAGCAGTGAAGCCGCCCTGGAGAAGGAAAAACTGTTTTTT. This encodes CASSEAALEKEKLFF. This sequence joins TRBV2 and TRBJ1-4; no clear D gene. The CDR3 is 15 amino acids. CDR1 is SNHLY and CDR2 is FYNNEI in the germline V gene. Trimming cost V 0 bases and J 8 bases, with 13 bases left between them.

Concerning this clonotype itself: This could be a read error, since a much larger clone is one nucleotide away. The rearrangement joins TRBV7-9 to TRBJ2-1; D gene ambiguous. CDR1 is SEHNR, CDR2 FQNEAQ, per germline (reference sequence). CDR3 length: 15 residues. CDR3 loop: CASSRLGLPYNGQFF. Written as DNA, the CDR3 is TGTGCCAGCAGTCGCCTCGGGCTTCCCTACAATGGGCAGTTCTTC.

The chain carries TRBV14 and TRBJ2-3; D call uncertain. The CDR3 consists of 15 residues. The germline gives CDR1 SGHDN, CDR2 FVKESK. The germline V and J ends were trimmed by 6 bases and 2 bases, with 15 bases remaining between them. The CDR3: CASRRMGSTTDTQYF. The CDR3 DNA is TGTGCCAGCAGACGAATGGGGTCCACCACAGATACGCAGTATTTT.

This clonotype came up many times. The chain couples TRBV7-9 to TRBJ2-2; D is unresolved. Per germline, CDR1 SEHNR and CDR2 FQNEAQ (reference sequence). Trimming shortened V by 1 base and J by 0 bases, and 6 bases separated the two germline ends. The CDR3 runs to 15 residues. The chain's CDR3 is CASSLERTNTGELFF. For the CDR3, the DNA is TGTGCCAGCAGCTTAGAACGGACGAACACCGGGGAGCTGTTTTTT.

This clonotype was seen ten or more times. DNA for the CDR3: TGTGCCAGTGGACGCGATGAGCAGTTCTTC. Protein product: CASGRDEQFF. This sequence joins TRBV6-5 and TRBJ2-1, with D unresolved. The CDR3 has 10 residues. Germline V lookup: CDR1 MNHEY, CDR2 SVGAGI. Trimming removed 9 bases at V and 8 bases at J, with 8 bases between.

This clonotype was observed many times. The chain recombines TRBV7-9 with TRBJ2-5; TRBD1 aligns across 7 bases. CDR3 length equals 18 residues. Germline trimming cut 5 bases from V and 0 bases from J; bases unmatched to any gene: 15. Germline V gene data show CDR1 as SEHNR and CDR2 as FQNEAQ (reference sequence). DNA of the CDR3: TGTGCCAGCAGCCCCCGCCCCTGGACAGGCCTGTACCAAGAGACCCAGTACTTC. Its translation is CASSPRPWTGLYQETQYF.

This clonotype showed up many times. The chain recombines TRBV7-2 with TRBJ2-1; D assignment may be TRBD1 or TRBD2 (5 bases each). CDR3 size: 15 residues. Germline V gives CDR1 SGHTA, CDR2 FQGNSA. Trimming shortened V by 6 bases and J by 0 bases, and 12 bases separated the two germline ends. CDR3 residues: CASSWGPSSYNEQFF. The CDR3 bases are TGTGCCAGCAGTTGGGGACCTAGCTCCTACAATGAGCAGTTCTTC.